This passage covers 8 T cell receptor beta chains from one sample sequenced in a study of cytomegalovirus exposure and HLA in healthy donors (dated by TCRdb to the late 2010s). Library creation used the immunoSEQ multiplex PCR assay. For the multiplex PCR, a mixture combining 60 forward primers for TCR Vbeta segments and 13 reverse primers for TCR Jbeta segments was used. TCRdb stores this immuneACCESS table with in-frame sequences only. Part of the clones is absent; in the studies checked, under half of the shortfall reflects unresolved V genes, and no reason is known for the rest. Recorded for this sample are some 110,000 clones; approximately 84% of them occurred a single time. The ten most abundant clones make up roughly 5.7% of the sample. The material sequenced was PBMCs. The receptors were gathered from a male donor in good health and CMV-seronegative.

This rearrangement joins TRBV5-5 to TRBJ2-1; 7 positions agree with TRBD2. The trim removed 4 bases at V and 0 bases at J, leaving 7 bases unmatched. The CDR3 contains 16 residues. The germline CDR1 and CDR2 sequences are SGHKS and YYEKEE (reference sequence). The CDR3 region has the DNA TGTGCCAGCAGCCCGGAGCGGGATTCCTCCTACAATGAGCAGTTCTTC. The encoded protein is CASSPERDSSYNEQFF.

This chain connects TRBV6-5 to TRBJ2-1; 12 bases agree with TRBD2. Unmatched junction bases numbered 7, after V lost 7 bases and J lost 6 bases. Germline V CDR1 and CDR2: MNHEY, SVGAGI. The CDR3 spans 15 residues. The CDR3 coding sequence is TGTGCCAGCACCCTACTAGCGGGAGGAGGCAATGAGCAGTTCTTC. Encoded protein: CASTLLAGGGNEQFF.

The chain uses TRBV7-3 and TRBJ2-1; weak D call: TRBD1 (6 bases). Germline CDR1 is SGHTA and CDR2 is FQGTGA. This CDR3 region has 12 residues. Between the trimmed V and J ends, which lost 6 bases and 10 bases, there was a span of 13 bases. CDR3 bases: TGTGCCAGCAGTTCCACAACAGGGGAGCAGTTCTTC. Protein sequence: CASSSTTGEQFF.

The chain is built from TRBV7-9 and TRBJ2-3; D unresolved. Germline CDR1 and CDR2: SEHNR and FQNEAQ (reference sequence). The length of the CDR3 is 15 residues. The ends were cut back, 2 bases at V and 4 bases at J, with 13 bases in the middle. DNA for the CDR3: TGTGCCAGCAGCTTAACTTCAGGTGTGGCAGATACGCAGTATTTT. Translated, it gives CASSLTSGVADTQYF.

The chain recombines TRBV28 with TRBJ1-2; 12 positions match TRBD1. Germline lookup yields CDR1 MDHEN and CDR2 SYDVKM. CDR3 length: 14 residues. V trimming: 10 bases; J trimming: 4 bases; junction bases outside the gene matches: 7. The CDR3: CAIAGTGGTYGYTF. For the CDR3, the DNA is TGTGCCATTGCCGGGACAGGGGGCACCTATGGCTACACCTTC.

The sample holds many counts of this clone. Written as DNA, the CDR3 is TGCAGCGTTGAATTGCGACAAACCGAGACCCAGTACTTC. Amino acids: CSVELRQTETQYF. V is TRBV29-1 and J is TRBJ2-5; D is undetermined. The CDR3 contains 13 residues. With 2 bases removed from V and 5 bases from J, the gap between germline ends came to 12 bases. Looked up from germline, CDR1 is SQVTM and CDR2 is ANQGSEA.

The chain is built from TRBV5-1 and TRBJ2-5, with D possibly being TRBD1 (6 bases). CDR1 SGHRS and CDR2 YFSETQ come from the germline V gene. The V gene lost 4 bases and the J gene lost 3 bases, with 13 bases spanning the gap. The CDR3 is 14 amino acids. This CDR3 is CASSTSGAEETQYF. CDR3 bases: TGCGCCAGCAGCACCTCAGGGGCCGAAGAGACCCAGTACTTC.

J is TRBJ1-1 and V is TRBV6-5; TRBD1 matches at 8 bases. Germline-derived CDR1 and CDR2 are MNHEY and SVGAGI. The CDR3 totals 11 residues. J was trimmed by 9 bases and V by 6 bases; bases with no gene match: 3. In nucleotides, the CDR3 is TGTGCCAGCAGCGACAGGGGTAAAGCTTTCTTT. Protein sequence: CASSDRGKAFF.